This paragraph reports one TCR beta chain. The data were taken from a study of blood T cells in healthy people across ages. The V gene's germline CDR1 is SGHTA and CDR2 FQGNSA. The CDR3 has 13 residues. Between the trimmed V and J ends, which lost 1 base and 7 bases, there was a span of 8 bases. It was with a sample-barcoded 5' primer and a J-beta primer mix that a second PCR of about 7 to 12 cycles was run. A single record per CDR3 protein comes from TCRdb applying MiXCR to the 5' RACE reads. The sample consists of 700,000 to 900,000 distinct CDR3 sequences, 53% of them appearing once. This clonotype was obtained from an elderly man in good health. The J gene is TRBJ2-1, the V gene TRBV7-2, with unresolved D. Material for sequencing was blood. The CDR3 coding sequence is TGTGCCAGCAGCTTAGAGGCCGGGAATGAGCAGTTCTTC. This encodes CASSLEAGNEQFF.